This T cell receptor (beta chain) was captured in a study of shared clonotypes between healthy human individuals. Study as a whole: Participating donors consisted of a couple of women and a few men aged 18 to 49. Per donor, CD8 memory used one plate, CD8 naive used two, CD4 memory used three and CD4 naive used three.

There were no recent acute infections or vaccinations among the donors, who were healthy HIV-negative adults. Assay runs were performed at deep level. TCRdb keeps only in-frame clones here, not all; method: immunoSEQ multiplex PCR. Of 2 million to 3 million clones listed, over 85% are singletons. This clonotype was obtained from a man between 18 and 29 years old in good health. Some clones in this sample may be carry-over from other donors' samples. The sample consisted of naive CD4+ T cells from PBMCs. The sample's subset: CD45RA+ positively selected.

CDR3: CASSLVVGRGTDTQYF. In DNA, the CDR3 is TGCGCCAGCAGCTTGGTGGTGGGGCGTGGCACAGATACGCAGTATTTT. This chain uses TRBV5-1 with TRBJ2-3, with a weak D call TRBD1 (5 bases). The V end lost 0 bases, the J end lost 1 base, and 12 bases lay between the germline ends. CDR3 length: 16 amino acids. Germline lookup yields CDR1 SGHRS and CDR2 YFSETQ.